Presented here are 8 T cell receptor beta chains from one specimen sequenced in a study of a mutant IDH1 vaccine in newly diagnosed glioma. Repertoires were generated with immunoSEQ multiplex PCR, while TCRdb's copy carries only in-frame clones and drops some. Of tens of thousands of clones in the sample, less than 65% were seen once. The antigens these receptors bind are not known. As for time point: week 47, end of study. The study gave 300 ug of mutant IDH1 20-mer peptide per vaccine dose, with topical imiquimod. Material: peripheral blood mononuclear cells (PBMCs), obtained from a glioma patient whose treatment included an IDH1 peptide vaccine. These receptors all come from a man aged 40-49 years with glioma. Some clones in this sample may be carry-over from other donors' samples.

The CDR3 region is CASSIKAGPGTGVGANVLTF. The CDR3 nucleotides read TGTGCCAGTAGTATTAAAGCGGGTCCCGGGACAGGGGTCGGGGCCAACGTCCTGACTTTC. The rearrangement links TRBV19 to TRBJ2-6; 10 bases align to TRBD1. V trimming: 3 bases; J trimming: 4 bases; junction bases outside the gene matches: 15. The CDR3 length is 20 residues. Germline CDR1 is LNHDA and CDR2 is SQIVND (reference sequence).

The CDR3 DNA is TGTGCCAGTAGTCCACACCGGACTAGTCAAGAAGCCCAGTACTTC. As protein: CASSPHRTSQEAQYF. This chain links TRBV19 with TRBJ2-5, with 7 bases fitting TRBD2. This CDR3 comprises 15 residues. CDR1 LNHDA and CDR2 SQIVND come from the germline V gene (reference sequence). Losses at the gene ends were 5 bases for V and 9 bases for J; bases not matched to a gene: 15. The whole variable domain, filled in from reference TRBV19 and TRBJ2-5, reads DGGITQSPKYLFRKEGQNVTLSCEQNLNHDAMYWYRQDPGQGLRLIYYSQIVNDFQKGDIAEGYSVSREKKESFPLTVTSAQKNPTAFYLCASSPHRTSQEAQYFGPGTRLLVL.

V and J are TRBV10-1 and TRBJ2-2; D tentatively reads TRBD1 or TRBD2 (5 bases each). CDR1 WNHNN and CDR2 SYGVQD come from the germline V gene (reference sequence). V lost 4 bases and J lost 6, with 9 bases in between. There are 13 residues in the CDR3. CDR3 region: CASSARGAGELFF. The CDR3 DNA reads as TGCGCCAGCAGTGCTAGAGGGGCCGGGGAGCTGTTTTTT.

The chain links TRBV6-5 to TRBJ2-3; 9 bases fit TRBD1. The CDR3 is 16 residues long. V was pared by 3 bases and J by 0 bases, with 4 bases of the junction left unmatched. Germline CDR1 is MNHEY and CDR2 is SVGAGI. CDR3 loop: CASSYGTGTSTDTQYF. The CDR3 DNA reads as TGTGCCAGCAGTTATGGGACAGGGACTAGCACAGATACGCAGTATTTT.

The chain combines TRBV5-1 with TRBJ1-1, with D perhaps matching TRBD1 (5 bases). This CDR3 has 12 amino acids. The germline V and J ends were trimmed by 5 bases and 8 bases, with 13 bases remaining between them. Germline assignment: CDR1 SGHRS and CDR2 YFSETQ. CDR3 loop: CASRGGSGEAFF. The CDR3 DNA reads TGCGCCAGCAGGGGGGGGTCGGGGGAAGCTTTCTTT.

The sample holds one count of this clone. The CDR3, as DNA: TGTGCCAGCAGGGCGGTCGGGGAGACCCAGTACTTC. Translating it yields CASRAVGETQYF. The gene calls are TRBV7-9 and TRBJ2-5; D gene uncertain. Trimming pared 6 bases from V and 5 bases from J, leaving 10 bases between. The CDR3 has 12 amino acids. Germline CDR1 is SEHNR and CDR2 is FQNEAQ (reference sequence).

The chain has TRBV7-2 and TRBJ2-4; D not certain. The CDR3 runs 12 residues. Looked up from germline, CDR1 is SGHTA and CDR2 is FQGNSA. Trimming stripped 5 bases from V and 7 bases from J, with 9 bases between. Here the CDR3 reads CASSPLRNIQYF. CDR3 bases: TGTGCCAGCAGCCCCCTTCGTAACATTCAGTACTTC.

This rearrangement joins TRBV6-4 to TRBJ2-3; 10 positions match TRBD2. CDR3 length: 17 residues. V trimming: 6 bases; J trimming: 0 bases; junction bases outside the gene matches: 9. Germline V gives CDR1 MRHNA, CDR2 SNTAGT. CDR3 coding DNA: TGTGCCAGCAGCCCCGGACTAGCGGTTTCTAGCACAGATACGCAGTATTTT. This gives the protein CASSPGLAVSSTDTQYF.